The sequence of this T cell receptor (beta chain) was determined in a study of CD8 T cells in ankylosing spondylitis. The V and J ends lost 5 bases and 6 bases, in that order; junction bases with no gene match: 15. Germline lookup yields CDR1 DFQATT and CDR2 SNEGSKA (reference sequence). The CDR3 is 15 residues long. From the 5' RACE reads, TCRdb called clonotypes with MiXCR, one entry per CDR3 protein. The sample yields 290,000 or so distinct CDR3 sequences, less than 25% seen once. The sequenced sample consisted of blood, either unsorted or a sorted T cell fraction (not recorded which). The sequence came from a female donor with ankylosing spondylitis or in good health (not recorded which). The chain links TRBV20-1 to TRBJ2-5; TRBD2 matches 7 bases. As DNA, the CDR3 is TGCAGTGCTGGCCCCACAAGGGCGGGAGAGCAGACCCAGTACTTC. Protein product: CSAGPTRAGEQTQYF.